These T cell receptor beta chains were read from a single sample in a study of T cells after yellow fever vaccination. TCRdb passed the 5' RACE reads through MiXCR, listing each CDR3 protein once. The sample has 60,000 to 95,000 distinct CDR3 sequences, around 7.9% seen once. The material sequenced was CD8+ T cells sorted from PBMCs, taken around 10 days after the first yellow fever vaccination. Every receptor here comes from a man between 18 and 35 years old who received the YFV17D yellow fever vaccine. The CDR3 runs from the conserved cysteine through the conserved F or W. A D gene is named only where the DNA matches it firmly. The size field is filled for only some rows; it gives once, few, many or a size class.

length: 13; size: few; V: TRBV11-2; J: TRBJ1-5; D: TRBD1; DNA: TGTGCCAGCGGACAGGGGGCGGAATGGCCCCAGCATTTT; CDR3: CASGQGAEWPQHF
length: 17; size: many; V: TRBV6-5; J: TRBJ2-3; D: .; DNA: TGTGCCAGCAGTTACTCGATCCAGTCCCGGGTGTTCGATACGCAGTATTTT; CDR3: CASSYSIQSRVFDTQYF
length: 14; size: .; V: TRBV4-1; J: TRBJ1-1; D: .; DNA: TGCGCCAGCAGCCAAGTTCTGTCGGGCTATGAAGCTTTCTTT; CDR3: CASSQVLSGYEAFF
length: 17; size: many; V: TRBV4-1; J: TRBJ2-3; D: .; DNA: TGCGCCAGCAGCTATTCCCCCGGGGTAGCGGTCACAGATACGCAGTATTTT; CDR3: CASSYSPGVAVTDTQYF
length: 14; size: .; V: TRBV28; J: TRBJ2-1; D: .; DNA: TGTGCCAGCAGCCCCTTAGGGACCTGGGATGAGCAGTTCTTC; CDR3: CASSPLGTWDEQFF
length: 19; size: few; V: TRBV11-1; J: TRBJ2-1; D: TRBD1; DNA: TGTGCCAGCAGCTTACCGGCAGGGGGAATCCCCAGCTCCTACAATGAGCAGTTCTTC; CDR3: CASSLPAGGIPSSYNEQFF
length: 10; size: few; V: TRBV29-1; J: TRBJ2-1; D: .; DNA: TGCAGCGCATGGGACAATGAGCAGTTCTTC; CDR3: CSAWDNEQFF
length: 14; size: many; V: TRBV12-3/TRBV12-4; J: TRBJ2-1; D: .; DNA: TGTGCCAGCAGTGTTATTGCGGGGTACAATGAGCAGTTCTTC; CDR3: CASSVIAGYNEQFF
length: 14; size: few; V: TRBV6-5; J: TRBJ2-5; D: .; DNA: TGTGCCAGCAGTTCCGGGCCGAGCAGGGAGACCCAGTACTTC; CDR3: CASSSGPSRETQYF
length: 17; size: .; V: TRBV7-9; J: TRBJ2-7; D: TRBD1; DNA: TGTGCCAGCAGCTCGACACCAAAGGGACAGCCGACCTACGAGCAGTACTTC; CDR3: CASSSTPKGQPTYEQYF
length: 16; size: .; V: TRBV7-9; J: TRBJ1-3; D: .; DNA: TGTGCCAGCAGCTTACCTTACGGGGAGGGTGTCTACACCATATATTTT; CDR3: CASSLPYGEGVYTIYF
length: 16; size: many; V: TRBV11-3; J: TRBJ2-5; D: .; DNA: TGTGCCAGCAGCCACGTTCTGACAGGCCACCAAGAGACCCAGTACTTC; CDR3: CASSHVLTGHQETQYF
length: 12; size: many; V: TRBV7-9; J: TRBJ2-1; D: TRBD1; DNA: TGTGCCAGCAGCCGACAGGGTAACGAGCAGTTCTTC; CDR3: CASSRQGNEQFF
length: 13; size: many; V: TRBV5-1; J: TRBJ1-1; D: .; DNA: TGCGCCAGCAGGGCAACAGGATACACTGAAGCTTTCTTT; CDR3: CASRATGYTEAFF
length: 13; size: many; V: TRBV7-8; J: TRBJ2-1; D: .; DNA: TGTGCCAGCAGCCTCCCTCCTGACAATGAGCAGTTCTTC; CDR3: CASSLPPDNEQFF
length: 15; size: many; V: TRBV5-6; J: TRBJ2-1; D: TRBD1; DNA: TGTGCCAGCAGCTTGGAACAGGGGATGTGGAATGAGCAGTTCTTC; CDR3: CASSLEQGMWNEQFF